A selection of T cell receptor beta chains follows, all from one sample in a study of T cell clones after liver transplantation. The method was immunoSEQ multiplex PCR; TCRdb's version includes in-frame clones alone and lacks a portion of them. This table has over 55,000 clones, about two thirds appearing once. Sequenced here: CD4+ T cells from blood, sampled at the approximately 16-month timepoint. The source is a human patient who received a liver transplant. Some T cells may be provided by the graft donor. Each CDR3 is given with its conserved first and last residue. A D gene is named only where the DNA matches it firmly. Clone size, where shown, is once, few, many, or a class for clones that have expanded.

V gene: TRBV19; J gene: TRBJ2-2; D gene: TRBD2; clone size: NA; CDR3 protein: CASSISSGKGGELFF; CDR3 DNA: TGTGCCAGTAGTATTTCTAGCGGGAAGGGCGGGGAGCTGTTTTTT
V gene: TRBV29-1; J gene: TRBJ1-3; D gene: NA; clone size: few; CDR3 protein: CSVGGDIGNTIYF; CDR3 DNA: TGCAGCGTCGGCGGGGACATCGGAAACACCATATATTTT
V gene: TRBV6-5; J gene: TRBJ1-1; D gene: NA; clone size: NA; CDR3 protein: CASSYGVATEAFF; CDR3 DNA: TGTGCCAGCAGTTACGGGGTAGCGACTGAAGCTTTCTTT
V gene: TRBV5-1; J gene: TRBJ1-5; D gene: TRBD1; clone size: NA; CDR3 protein: CASSPGQGLGNQPQHF; CDR3 DNA: TGCGCCAGCAGCCCCGGACAGGGTCTGGGCAATCAGCCCCAGCATTTT
V gene: TRBV2; J gene: TRBJ1-6; D gene: NA; clone size: few; CDR3 protein: CASSGPSTGFNSPLHF; CDR3 DNA: TGTGCCAGCAGCGGTCCCTCAACAGGGTTCAATTCACCCCTCCACTTT
V gene: TRBV5-6; J gene: TRBJ2-3; D gene: TRBD1; clone size: NA; CDR3 protein: CASSFGQGYTDTQYF; CDR3 DNA: TGTGCCAGCAGCTTCGGACAGGGGTACACAGATACGCAGTATTTT
V gene: TRBV6-1; J gene: TRBJ1-6; D gene: NA; clone size: NA; CDR3 protein: CASSDRQGNSPLHF; CDR3 DNA: TGTGCCAGCAGTGATCGGCAGGGGAATTCACCCCTCCACTTT
V gene: TRBV5-1; J gene: TRBJ2-7; D gene: TRBD1; clone size: NA; CDR3 protein: CASSSGTGGLYEQYF; CDR3 DNA: TGCGCCAGCAGCTCCGGGACAGGGGGCCTCTACGAGCAGTACTTC
V gene: TRBV28; J gene: TRBJ2-1; D gene: NA; clone size: NA; CDR3 protein: CASRSRNEQFF; CDR3 DNA: TGTGCCAGCAGGTCGAGGAATGAGCAGTTCTTC
V gene: TRBV7-2; J gene: TRBJ2-7; D gene: TRBD1; clone size: NA; CDR3 protein: CASSFGGQGIYEQYF; CDR3 DNA: TGTGCCAGCAGCTTTGGCGGACAGGGAATTTACGAGCAGTACTTC
V gene: TRBV19; J gene: TRBJ1-1; D gene: TRBD1; clone size: NA; CDR3 protein: CASSPPEDRRNTEAFF; CDR3 DNA: TGTGCCAGTAGTCCGCCCGAGGACAGGAGGAACACTGAAGCTTTCTTT
V gene: TRBV18; J gene: TRBJ2-3; D gene: NA; clone size: NA; CDR3 protein: CASSGLGDSTDTQYF; CDR3 DNA: TGTGCCAGCTCAGGGCTGGGGGACAGCACAGATACGCAGTATTTT
V gene: TRBV20-1; J gene: TRBJ2-2; D gene: NA; clone size: few; CDR3 protein: CSAVRQTELFF; CDR3 DNA: TGCAGTGCTGTCCGACAGACGGAGCTGTTTTTT
V gene: TRBV5-4; J gene: TRBJ2-4; D gene: NA; clone size: NA; CDR3 protein: CASSLEGSKNIQYF; CDR3 DNA: TGTGCCAGCAGCTTGGAAGGATCCAAAAACATTCAGTACTTC
V gene: TRBV4-1; J gene: TRBJ2-2; D gene: TRBD2; clone size: medium-sized; CDR3 protein: CASSQEWPGLGNTGELFF; CDR3 DNA: TGCGCCAGCAGCCAAGAGTGGCCGGGACTAGGTAACACCGGGGAGCTGTTTTTT
V gene: TRBV28; J gene: TRBJ1-4; D gene: TRBD1; clone size: NA; CDR3 protein: CASREGTDVLNEKLFF; CDR3 DNA: TGTGCCAGCAGAGAGGGGACAGACGTTCTTAATGAAAAACTGTTTTTT
V gene: TRBV20-1; J gene: TRBJ2-5; D gene: NA; clone size: NA; CDR3 protein: CSAREPETQYF; CDR3 DNA: TGCAGTGCTAGAGAGCCGGAGACCCAGTACTTC
V gene: TRBV11-3; J gene: TRBJ1-3; D gene: TRBD1; clone size: NA; CDR3 protein: CASSSPGTGKNTIYF; CDR3 DNA: TGTGCCAGCAGCTCTCCCGGGACAGGGAAAAACACCATATATTTT
V gene: TRBV28; J gene: TRBJ1-2; D gene: NA; clone size: NA; CDR3 protein: CASISGGYGYTF; CDR3 DNA: TGTGCCAGCATCTCGGGGGGCTATGGCTACACCTTC
V gene: TRBV4-1; J gene: TRBJ2-3; D gene: NA; clone size: NA; CDR3 protein: CASSQGPDRDTDTQYF; CDR3 DNA: TGCGCCAGCAGCCAAGGCCCAGACAGAGACACAGATACGCAGTATTTT
V gene: TRBV19; J gene: TRBJ1-1; D gene: NA; clone size: NA; CDR3 protein: CASSLQAANTEAFF; CDR3 DNA: TGTGCCAGTAGCCTACAGGCGGCGAACACTGAAGCTTTCTTT
V gene: TRBV5-1; J gene: TRBJ1-3; D gene: NA; clone size: NA; CDR3 protein: CASSPDGVFGGNTIYF; CDR3 DNA: TGCGCCAGCAGCCCCGATGGGGTATTCGGAGGAAACACCATATATTTT
V gene: TRBV6-1; J gene: TRBJ1-3; D gene: NA; clone size: once; CDR3 protein: CASSEEPPRSSGNTIYF; CDR3 DNA: TGTGCCAGCAGTGAAGAACCTCCCAGGAGCTCTGGAAACACCATATATTTT
V gene: TRBV7-9; J gene: TRBJ1-2; D gene: TRBD1; clone size: NA; CDR3 protein: CASSLGDRAFAATF; CDR3 DNA: TGTGCCAGCAGCTTAGGGGACAGGGCCTTCGCCGCCACCTTC
V gene: TRBV28; J gene: TRBJ2-4; D gene: NA; clone size: NA; CDR3 protein: CASSFQDKNIQYF; CDR3 DNA: TGTGCCAGCAGTTTCCAGGACAAAAACATTCAGTACTTC
V gene: TRBV29-1; J gene: TRBJ2-2; D gene: NA; clone size: NA; CDR3 protein: CSATGTTYTGELFF; CDR3 DNA: TGCAGCGCAACCGGGACAACTTACACCGGGGAGCTGTTTTTT
V gene: TRBV19; J gene: TRBJ2-1; D gene: TRBD2; clone size: NA; CDR3 protein: CASSIGLAGESSYNEQFF; CDR3 DNA: TGTGCCAGTAGTATTGGACTAGCGGGAGAGAGCTCCTACAATGAGCAGTTCTTC
V gene: TRBV6-5; J gene: TRBJ2-6; D gene: NA; clone size: NA; CDR3 protein: CASSWGPHSGANVLTF; CDR3 DNA: TGTGCCAGCAGTTGGGGGCCCCACTCTGGGGCCAACGTCCTGACTTTC
V gene: TRBV29-1; J gene: TRBJ2-5; D gene: TRBD1; clone size: NA; CDR3 protein: CSVRGQGGGEETQYF; CDR3 DNA: TGCAGCGTTCGGGGACAGGGAGGAGGGGAAGAGACCCAGTACTTC
V gene: TRBV28; J gene: TRBJ1-1; D gene: TRBD1; clone size: NA; CDR3 protein: CASSSSQGATEAFF; CDR3 DNA: TGTGCCAGCAGTTCCTCTCAGGGGGCTACTGAAGCTTTCTTT
V gene: TRBV19; J gene: TRBJ1-2; D gene: TRBD1; clone size: NA; CDR3 protein: CASSTTGERAGYTF; CDR3 DNA: TGTGCCAGTAGTACGACAGGGGAAAGGGCTGGCTACACCTTC
V gene: TRBV11-2; J gene: TRBJ2-7; D gene: NA; clone size: NA; CDR3 protein: CASSLPGPGTSYEQYF; CDR3 DNA: TGTGCCAGCAGCTTACCGGGACCAGGCACCTCCTACGAGCAGTACTTC
V gene: TRBV2; J gene: TRBJ1-6; D gene: NA; clone size: NA; CDR3 protein: CASSVAGRYNSPLHF; CDR3 DNA: TGTGCCAGCAGTGTAGCAGGCCGCTATAATTCACCCCTCCACTTT
V gene: TRBV30; J gene: TRBJ1-2; D gene: NA; clone size: once; CDR3 protein: CAWSVRQVYGYTF; CDR3 DNA: TGTGCCTGGAGTGTAAGACAGGTCTATGGCTACACCTTC
V gene: TRBV27; J gene: TRBJ1-1; D gene: TRBD1; clone size: NA; CDR3 protein: CASSPRQGVAGWTEAFF; CDR3 DNA: TGTGCCAGCAGTCCTCGACAGGGCGTGGCGGGTTGGACTGAAGCTTTCTTT
V gene: TRBV6-5; J gene: TRBJ2-7; D gene: NA; clone size: once; CDR3 protein: CASSWGGRGIYEQYF; CDR3 DNA: TGTGCCAGCAGCTGGGGGGGCAGGGGAATCTACGAGCAGTACTTC
V gene: TRBV7-2; J gene: TRBJ2-7; D gene: NA; clone size: few; CDR3 protein: CASSSGTGINEQYF; CDR3 DNA: TGTGCCAGCAGCTCCGGGACTGGCATCAACGAGCAGTACTTC
V gene: TRBV7-2; J gene: TRBJ1-1; D gene: NA; clone size: NA; CDR3 protein: CASSLNTASVKAFF; CDR3 DNA: TGTGCCAGCAGCTTAAATACAGCAAGCGTTAAAGCTTTCTTT
V gene: TRBV7-2; J gene: TRBJ2-1; D gene: NA; clone size: few; CDR3 protein: CASSLAYGEYNEQFF; CDR3 DNA: TGTGCCAGCAGCTTAGCGTACGGGGAATACAATGAGCAGTTCTTC
V gene: TRBV7-2; J gene: TRBJ1-2; D gene: NA; clone size: NA; CDR3 protein: CASSSGQIVGDGYTF; CDR3 DNA: TGTGCCAGCAGCTCCGGACAGATTGTCGGTGATGGCTACACCTTC
V gene: TRBV30; J gene: TRBJ2-5; D gene: NA; clone size: NA; CDR3 protein: CAWGRRTSAQETQYF; CDR3 DNA: TGTGCCTGGGGCAGGAGAACTTCGGCGCAAGAGACCCAGTACTTC
V gene: TRBV11-2; J gene: TRBJ1-2; D gene: NA; clone size: NA; CDR3 protein: CASSPSGHGYTF; CDR3 DNA: TGTGCCAGCAGCCCATCGGGTCATGGCTACACCTTC
V gene: TRBV28; J gene: TRBJ1-2; D gene: NA; clone size: few; CDR3 protein: CASRAGVTYGYTF; CDR3 DNA: TGTGCCAGCAGAGCAGGGGTCACCTATGGCTACACCTTC
V gene: TRBV5-1; J gene: TRBJ1-2; D gene: NA; clone size: once; CDR3 protein: CASRENGLGVGYTF; CDR3 DNA: TGCGCCAGCAGGGAGAACGGGTTGGGGGTCGGCTACACCTTC
V gene: TRBV7-2; J gene: TRBJ1-6; D gene: NA; clone size: NA; CDR3 protein: CASSLAQGLNSPLHF; CDR3 DNA: TGTGCCAGCAGCTTAGCCCAAGGGCTCAATTCACCCCTCCACTTT
V gene: TRBV7-8; J gene: TRBJ2-3; D gene: NA; clone size: NA; CDR3 protein: CASSYLGAGRISRASTDTQYF; CDR3 DNA: TGTGCCAGCAGCTACCTAGGGGCGGGTCGTATTAGTCGGGCTAGCACAGATACGCAGTATTTT
V gene: TRBV9; J gene: TRBJ2-3; D gene: NA; clone size: few; CDR3 protein: CASSVSQASADTQYF; CDR3 DNA: TGTGCCAGCAGCGTGTCACAGGCCTCCGCAGATACGCAGTATTTT
V gene: TRBV6-6; J gene: TRBJ2-1; D gene: TRBD2; clone size: NA; CDR3 protein: CASSPLGLAGYNEQFF; CDR3 DNA: TGTGCCAGCAGTCCTCTGGGGCTAGCGGGGTACAATGAGCAGTTCTTC
V gene: TRBV7-9; J gene: TRBJ2-7; D gene: NA; clone size: NA; CDR3 protein: CASSSHSYEQYF; CDR3 DNA: TGTGCCAGCAGCTCCCACAGCTACGAGCAGTACTTC
V gene: TRBV6-1; J gene: TRBJ2-1; D gene: NA; clone size: many; CDR3 protein: CASSERLAQGEQFF; CDR3 DNA: TGTGCCAGCAGTGAAAGGCTAGCCCAAGGGGAGCAGTTCTTC
V gene: TRBV7-2; J gene: TRBJ1-4; D gene: TRBD1; clone size: NA; CDR3 protein: CASSVQGRDNEKLFF; CDR3 DNA: TGTGCCAGCAGCGTACAGGGGCGGGATAATGAAAAACTGTTTTTT